The 12 T cell receptor beta chains given below trace back to one sample, sequenced in a study of identical twins. MiXCR was run by TCRdb on the 5' RACE reads, yielding one entry per CDR3 protein. The sample shows roughly 250,000 distinct CDR3 sequences, 11% to 15% of them seen only once. Material: memory (CD45RO+) T cells sorted from blood. The origin of the receptors is a woman under 30 in good health.

This clonotype was counted a single time. The V and J genes are TRBV20-1 and TRBJ2-7; 9 nucleotides align to TRBD2. V lost 1 base, J lost 5 bases, and 6 bases stayed unmatched. Germline V gives CDR1 DFQATT, CDR2 SNEGSKA (reference sequence). The CDR3 is 14 residues long. CDR3 sequence reads: CSARVGGGANEQYF. Written as DNA, the CDR3 is TGCAGTGCTAGAGTAGGCGGGGGGGCGAACGAGCAGTACTTC.

This clonotype was seen ten or more times. V and J are TRBV5-1 and TRBJ2-1; 8 nucleotides align to TRBD2. Germline V gene data show CDR1 as SGHRS and CDR2 as YFSETQ. The CDR3 covers 13 residues. The V and J ends lost 4 bases and 8 bases, in that order; junction bases with no gene match: 5. CDR3 nucleotide sequence: TGCGCCAGCAGCCTCGGGGGGGGCGATGAGCAGTTCTTC. It yields the protein CASSLGGGDEQFF. The complete variable domain, with remaining parts taken from reference TRBV5-1 and TRBJ2-1, reads KAGVTQTPRYLIKTRGQQVTLSCSPISGHRSVSWYQQTPGQGLQFLFEYFSETQRNKGNFPGRFSGRQFSNSRSEMNVSTLELGDSALYLCASSLGGGDEQFFGPGTRLTVL.

This clonotype was detected ten times or more. As DNA, the CDR3 is TGTGCCAGCAGTTTGGTGGGGGTTGATGGCTACACCTTC. It encodes CASSLVGVDGYTF. J is TRBJ1-2 and V is TRBV12-3 or TRBV12-4, with D maybe TRBD1 (5 bases). V was cut by 3 bases and J by 6 bases, with 11 bases left in between. This CDR3 is 13 amino acids long.

The CDR3 protein is CAISESSGWYTDTQYF. The CDR3 bases are TGTGCCATCAGTGAGTCCTCAGGGTGGTACACAGATACGCAGTATTTT. The V and J genes are TRBV10-3 and TRBJ2-3, with D possibly TRBD1 on 5 matching bases. Trimming pared 0 bases from V and 2 bases from J, leaving 12 bases between. The CDR3 sequence is 16 residues long. Germline CDR1 is ENHRY and CDR2 is SYGVKD.

The DNA of the CDR3 is TGCAGTGCTAGAGCGGCCCTGTACAATGAGCAGTTCTTC. Translating it yields CSARAALYNEQFF. The chain carries TRBV20-1 and TRBJ2-1, with D unresolved. Germline CDR1 reads DFQATT; CDR2 reads SNEGSKA (reference sequence). The CDR3 contains 13 residues. Trimming took 1 base from V and 4 from J, leaving 8 bases between them.

CDR3 in amino acids: CSAAEGRIQETQYF. The CDR3 nucleotides read TGCAGTGCTGCCGAGGGACGGATCCAAGAGACCCAGTACTTC. V is TRBV20-1 and J is TRBJ2-5; D possibly matches TRBD1 or TRBD2 (5 bases each). Trimming took off 5 bases at V and 1 base at J, with 14 bases between the two ends. Germline CDR1 and CDR2: DFQATT and SNEGSKA (reference sequence). The CDR3 sequence is 14 residues long.

This chain links TRBV24-1 with TRBJ2-3; D is unclear. Trimming pared 7 bases from V and 0 bases from J, leaving 4 bases between. The length of the CDR3 is 12 residues. The germline gives CDR1 KGHDR, CDR2 SFDVKD. DNA for the CDR3: TGTGCCACCAGGGACAGCACAGATACGCAGTATTTT. Translating gives CATRDSTDTQYF.

This clonotype has just a few counts. The chain is built from TRBV20-1 and TRBJ2-1, with 7 bases identical to TRBD2. The CDR3 loop spans 16 amino acids. The junction had 12 bases not matched to a gene; V was cut back by 3 bases and J by 4 bases. Germline CDR1 is DFQATT and CDR2 is SNEGSKA (reference sequence). The CDR3 DNA reads as TGCAGTGCTAGGTTGAGGCGCGGGACTATTTACAATGAGCAGTTCTTC. Translating it yields CSARLRRGTIYNEQFF.

This chain links TRBV7-7 with TRBJ2-1; 8 bases are shared with TRBD2. The J segment lost 2 bases and the V segment lost 5 bases, leaving 5 bases of the junction unmatched. This CDR3 has 15 amino acids. The germline gives CDR1 SSHAT, CDR2 FNYEAQ (reference sequence). The CDR3 loop is CASSPQAGAYNEQFF. The CDR3 nucleotides read TGTGCCAGCAGCCCGCAAGCGGGAGCCTACAATGAGCAGTTCTTC. The entire variable domain, with the rest obtained from reference TRBV7-7 and TRBJ2-1, is as follows: GAGVSQSPRYKVTKRGQDVTLRCDPISSHATLYWYQQALGQGPEFLTYFNYEAQPDKSGLPSDRFSAERPEGSISTLTIQRTEQRDSAMYRCASSPQAGAYNEQFFGPGTRLTVL.

The chain uses TRBV27 and TRBJ2-3, with 8 nucleotides matching TRBD1. The V gene end was trimmed by 6 bases and the J gene end by 7 bases; junction bases not matched to a gene: 12. The CDR3 consists of 15 residues. Germline V gene sequence: CDR1 MNHEY, CDR2 SMNVEV (reference sequence). The CDR3: CASSLRDRRIYTQYF. Here the CDR3 DNA reads TGTGCCAGCAGCCTCCGGGACAGGAGGATCTATACGCAGTATTTT.

This clonotype was seen only a few times. The rearrangement joins TRBV10-3 to TRBJ2-7; D may be TRBD2 (7 bases). Trimming cost V 6 bases and J 1 base, with 13 bases left between them. Germline CDR1 reads ENHRY; CDR2 reads SYGVKD. The CDR3 loop spans 14 amino acids. The CDR3 DNA reads TGTGCCATCAGGGGGGGGCAGGTTTCCTACGAGCAGTACTTC. This codes for CAIRGGQVSYEQYF.

The J gene is TRBJ2-7, the V gene TRBV5-5, with D unclear. The germline gives CDR1 SGHKS, CDR2 YYEKEE (reference sequence). V lost 3 bases to trimming and J lost 3 bases, with 4 bases between them. This CDR3 is 11 amino acids long. CDR3 residues: CASSSNYEQYF. Here the CDR3 DNA reads TGTGCCAGCAGCTCAAACTACGAGCAGTACTTC.